This entry lists 27 T cell receptor beta chains sequenced from one sample in a study of OX40 agonist ivuxolimab in advanced cancers. The protocol was immunoSEQ multiplex PCR, while the TCRdb copy is restricted to in-frame clones and leaves out a portion. The sample includes around 98,000 clones, around nine tenths of them seen just once. The material sequenced was CD4+ or CD8+ T cells sorted from blood, taken in a trial of the OX40 agonist ivuxolimab. The origin of the receptors is an adult with an advanced solid tumor such as melanoma, head and neck, liver or kidney cancer.

V gene TRBV7-2 combines with J gene TRBJ2-3; 8 nucleotides match TRBD2. With 5 bases clipped from V and 6 bases from J, the junction kept 1 base outside the gene matches. Per the germline V gene, CDR1 is SGHTA and CDR2 is FQGNSA. This CDR3 is built from 12 residues. CDR3 region: CASSPGGDTQYF. CDR3 bases: TGTGCCAGCAGCCCGGGGGGGGATACGCAGTATTTT. The full variable domain, its missing parts supplied by reference TRBV7-2 and TRBJ2-3, is GAGVSQSPSNKVTEKGKDVELRCDPISGHTALYWYRQSLGQGLEFLIYFQGNSAPDKSGLPSDRFSAERTGGSVSTLTIQRTQQEDSAVYLCASSPGGDTQYFGPGTRLTVL.

The J gene is TRBJ2-5, the V gene TRBV19, with no clear D. This CDR3 is built from 11 residues. Germline values: CDR1 LNHDA, CDR2 SQIVND (reference sequence). V was cut by 3 bases and J by 5 bases, with 4 bases left in between. The DNA for the CDR3 is TGTGCCAGTAGTATGCGGGAGACCCAGTACTTC. Residues: CASSMRETQYF.

The CDR3 DNA reads as TGTGCCAGCAGCGGGGAAATTCAGCCCCAGCATTTT. Translated: CASSGEIQPQHF. V usage is TRBV2 and J usage is TRBJ1-5; D is unresolved. CDR1 and CDR2 from the germline V gene are SNHLY and FYNNEI. V was cut by 6 bases and J by 6 bases, with 9 bases left in between. This CDR3 region has 12 residues. The entire variable domain, with the rest obtained from reference TRBV2 and TRBJ1-5, is as follows: EPEVTQTPSHQVTQMGQEVILRCVPISNHLYFYWYRQILGQKVEFLVSFYNNEISEKSEIFDDQFSVERPDGSNFTLKIRSTKLEDSAMYFCASSGEIQPQHFGDGTRLSIL.

The CDR3 DNA sequence: TGTGCCAGCAGCCGTGGGGGGGCACCGACTGAAGCTTTCTTT. Translating it yields CASSRGGAPTEAFF. The chain is built from TRBV7-3 and TRBJ1-1; tentative D call: TRBD1 (6 bases). Germline loops: CDR1 SGHTA, CDR2 FQGTGA. The CDR3 loop spans 14 amino acids. V was trimmed by 5 bases and J by 5 bases, leaving 15 bases between them.

This clone has only a few counts. This chain joins TRBV12-5 and TRBJ1-5; TRBD1 might be the D (6 bases). Germline CDR1 and CDR2: LGHNT and FRNRAP. The CDR3 is made up of 16 amino acids. The germline V and J ends were trimmed by 3 bases and 7 bases, with 19 bases remaining between them. CDR3 sequence: CASGFRVGGQSQPQHF. CDR3 sequence (DNA): TGTGCTAGTGGTTTCCGAGTGGGGGGGCAATCGCAGCCCCAGCATTTT.

The chain recombines TRBV4-3 with TRBJ2-2; D unclear. Trimming removed 4 bases at V and 4 bases at J, with 13 bases between. The CDR3 spans 15 residues. Germline V gene data show CDR1 as LGHNA and CDR2 as YSLEER. CDR3 coding DNA: TGCGCCAGCAGCCCCCAACGGACGGGCACCGGGGAGCTGTTTTTT. It is translated as CASSPQRTGTGELFF.

The chain is built from TRBV10-3 and TRBJ1-1, with D possibly matching TRBD1 (5 bases). Looked up from germline, CDR1 is ENHRY and CDR2 is SYGVKD. The CDR3 spans 13 residues. Trimming stripped 4 bases from V and 11 bases from J, with 17 bases between. The CDR3 loop reads CAISGRDNERAFF. The CDR3 bases are TGTGCCATCAGTGGCAGGGATAATGAACGGGCTTTCTTT.

The chain uses TRBV7-3 and TRBJ2-5; D is possibly TRBD1 (6 bases). Germline lookup yields CDR1 SGHTA and CDR2 FQGTGA. This CDR3 has 13 residues. Trimming left V 5 bases short and J 5 bases short, with 12 bases between. CDR3 protein: CASSPDRRETQYF. The CDR3 DNA sequence: TGTGCCAGCAGCCCAGACAGGAGGGAGACCCAGTACTTC.

The chain employs TRBV10-3 and TRBJ1-6; tentatively, D is TRBD1 (5 bases). Trimming left V 5 bases short and J 6 bases short, with 14 bases between. Looked up from germline, CDR1 is ENHRY and CDR2 is SYGVKD. This CDR3 is 15 amino acids long. The CDR3 DNA reads TGTGCCATCAGTTGGTCCGGGACTCTTAATTCACCCCTCCACTTT. It codes for CAISWSGTLNSPLHF.

This clone was seen a single time. V gene TRBV27 combines with J gene TRBJ2-7, with 7 bases fitting TRBD2. Trimming took 7 bases from V and 3 from J; bases not matched to a gene: 18. Germline CDR1 and CDR2: MNHEY and SMNVEV (reference sequence). CDR3 length equals 17 residues. In DNA, the CDR3 is TGTGCCAGCATTCCCCTGGGGGAGGGAAAGGGCAGCTACGAGCAGTACTTC. Translated, it gives CASIPLGEGKGSYEQYF.

The chain couples TRBV11-3 to TRBJ1-1; 7 positions match TRBD1. V trimming: 5 bases; J trimming: 1 base; junction bases outside the gene matches: 10. This CDR3 region has 16 residues. In germline, CDR1 is SGHNT, CDR2 YENEEA. The CDR3 is CASSPSTGTANTEAFF. CDR3 in DNA: TGTGCCAGCAGCCCATCCACCGGGACAGCGAACACTGAAGCTTTCTTT.

Concerning this clone itself: Since no conserved phenylalanine or tryptophan closes the CDR3, a read error is the likely cause. This sequence joins TRBV18 and TRBJ1-6; D gene uncertain. V was shortened by 3 bases and J by 0 bases, with 6 bases between the two germline ends. Germline lookup yields CDR1 KGHSH and CDR2 LQKENI. The CDR3 is made up of 15 amino acids. This chain's CDR3 is CASSPTSSYNSPLHL. The CDR3, as DNA: TGTGCCAGCTCACCTACCAGCTCCTATAATTCACCCCTCCACCTT.

The V call is TRBV5-1, the J call TRBJ2-7; TRBD1 aligns across 7 bases. Germline V gene data show CDR1 as SGHRS and CDR2 as YFSETQ. The CDR3 is 16 residues long. The junction had 13 bases not matched to a gene; V was cut back by 4 bases and J by 3 bases. The CDR3 sequence: CASSPPTGPPNYEQYF. CDR3 DNA sequence: TGCGCCAGCAGCCCCCCGACAGGGCCCCCCAACTACGAGCAGTACTTC. The full variable domain, its missing parts supplied by reference TRBV5-1 and TRBJ2-7, is KAGVTQTPRYLIKTRGQQVTLSCSPISGHRSVSWYQQTPGQGLQFLFEYFSETQRNKGNFPGRFSGRQFSNSRSEMNVSTLELGDSALYLCASSPPTGPPNYEQYFGPGTRLTVT.

In its sample, this clone was seen a few times. The chain is built from TRBV14 and TRBJ1-2, with D perhaps TRBD1 (5 bases). V lost 1 base and J 1 base, leaving 10 bases between the germline ends. The CDR3 is made up of 15 amino acids. Germline CDR1 and CDR2: SGHDN and FVKESK. The CDR3 spells CASSQGSQGNYGYTF. The CDR3 region has the DNA TGTGCCAGCAGCCAAGGGTCCCAGGGTAACTATGGCTACACCTTC.

The chain recombines TRBV7-9 with TRBJ2-5; D might be TRBD2 (8 bases). Germline CDR1 and CDR2: SEHNR and FQNEAQ (reference sequence). There are 16 residues in the CDR3. V dropped 5 bases and J dropped 7 bases, with 23 bases sitting between them. In nucleotides, the CDR3 is TGTGCCAGCAGCCCATCGGGAGGGGGCGACGGGTCGACCCAGTACTTC. This encodes CASSPSGGGDGSTQYF.

This chain links TRBV6-5 with TRBJ2-3, with D uncertain. The CDR3 runs to 13 residues. Between the trimmed V and J ends, which lost 2 bases and 6 bases, there was a span of 9 bases. Germline loops: CDR1 MNHEY, CDR2 SVGAGI. The CDR3 DNA sequence: TGTGCCAGCAGTTACGGTGATCGGGATACGCAGTATTTT. Its translation: CASSYGDRDTQYF.

The chain has TRBV6-1 and TRBJ2-3; TRBD1 or TRBD2 may be the D gene (5 bases each). This CDR3 comprises 13 residues. Germline CDR1 reads MNHNS; CDR2 reads SASEGT. Trimming took 2 bases from V and 9 from J, leaving 12 bases between them. The CDR3 DNA reads TGTGCCAGCAGTGAATTGAAAAGGGACACGCAGTATTTT. This gives the protein CASSELKRDTQYF.

The V and J genes are TRBV7-9 and TRBJ2-3; 10 bases fit TRBD1. Germline CDR1 and CDR2: SEHNR and FQNEAQ (reference sequence). J lost 3 bases, V lost 4 bases, and 1 base had no gene match. The CDR3 runs to 14 residues. In DNA form, the CDR3 reads TGTGCCAGCAGCTGGGGACAGGGGACAGATACGCAGTATTTT. This encodes CASSWGQGTDTQYF.

The genes are TRBV19 and TRBJ1-3; TRBD1 is a possible D gene (6 bases). This CDR3 is built from 14 residues. CDR1 LNHDA and CDR2 SQIVND come from the germline V gene (reference sequence). The germline V and J ends were trimmed by 7 bases and 5 bases, with 15 bases remaining between them. The CDR3 spells CASNAGGVRNTIYF. Written as DNA, the CDR3 is TGTGCCAGTAACGCGGGGGGCGTCCGAAACACCATATATTTT.

V is TRBV7-3 and J is TRBJ2-6, with D possibly TRBD2 on 5 matching bases. The CDR3 extends over 16 amino acids. The germline V gene has CDR1 SGHTA and CDR2 FQGTGA. The ends were cut back, 5 bases at V and 4 bases at J, with 15 bases in the middle. CDR3 DNA: TGTGCCAGCAGCGACCCTGGGGAGTCCGGGGCCAACGTCCTGACTTTC. It is translated as CASSDPGESGANVLTF.

V usage is TRBV9 and J usage is TRBJ2-7; D is tentatively TRBD1 or TRBD2 (6 bases each). Trimming pared 0 bases from V and 4 bases from J, leaving 11 bases between. This CDR3 region has 14 residues. CDR1 is SGDLS and CDR2 is YYNGEE in the germline V gene. The CDR3 nucleotides are TGTGCCAGCAGCGTAGGGCAGGGGAGGTACGAGCAGTACTTC. Its protein is CASSVGQGRYEQYF.

Concerning this clone: Compared with germline, one end of the junction differs, possibly owing to a read error. The V call is TRBV6-1, the J call TRBJ1-2, with D hard to call. The CDR3 extends over 17 amino acids. CDR1 MNHNS and CDR2 SASEGT come from the germline V gene. The CDR3 DNA sequence: TGTGCCATCAGTGAGTCAAGTTACCGAGCTTCCCCCTATGGCTACACCTTC. This gives the protein CAISESSYRASPYGYTF.

The chain carries TRBV7-8 and TRBJ1-1; tentative D call: TRBD1 (5 bases). The CDR3 has 14 amino acids. V was clipped by 2 bases and J by 1 base, with 8 bases between them. Germline loops: CDR1 SGHVS, CDR2 FQNEAQ. CDR3 region: CASSLRRGNTEAFF. The DNA of the CDR3 is TGTGCCAGCAGCTTAAGAAGGGGGAACACTGAAGCTTTCTTT.

The V call is TRBV7-3, the J call TRBJ2-3; no clear D gene. Per germline, CDR1 SGHTA and CDR2 FQGTGA. V shed 3 bases and J shed 3 bases, with 4 bases lying between them. The CDR3 is 12 residues long. CDR3 in amino acids: CASSFETDTQYF. The CDR3 DNA reads TGTGCCAGCAGCTTCGAGACAGATACGCAGTATTTT.

The chain uses TRBV11-2 and TRBJ1-1, with 8 bases aligning to TRBD1. After removal of 5 bases from V and 5 bases from J, the junction contained 7 bases not matched to a gene. Germline V gene sequence: CDR1 SGHAT, CDR2 FQNNGV. The CDR3 is 14 amino acids. The CDR3 DNA follows: TGTGCCAGCAGCCCCGGGACAGGAGGTACTGAAGCTTTCTTT. Amino acids: CASSPGTGGTEAFF.

The chain links TRBV5-1 to TRBJ2-1; no reliable D call. V lost 5 bases and J lost 8, with 11 bases in between. This CDR3 has 12 residues. Germline V lookup: CDR1 SGHRS, CDR2 YFSETQ. The CDR3 reads CASRSSPDEQFF. The CDR3 DNA reads TGCGCCAGCAGATCGAGTCCAGATGAGCAGTTCTTC.

This chain joins TRBV28 and TRBJ2-7; 11 positions match TRBD1. Germline V gene data show CDR1 as MDHEN and CDR2 as SYDVKM. J was trimmed by 3 bases and V by 6 bases; bases with no gene match: 4. This CDR3 contains 14 residues. The CDR3 DNA is TGTGCCAGCAGAACCGGGACAGGGGGCTACGAGCAGTACTTC. It translates to CASRTGTGGYEQYF.